These 13 T cell receptor beta chains share one sample of origin, sequenced in a study of T cell changes during pregnancy in multiple sclerosis. Measured with immunoSEQ multiplex PCR; TCRdb has only the in-frame clones, and not every one. The sample consists of roughly 15,000 clones, 84% of them appearing once. Material: CD8+ T cells from peripheral blood mononuclear cells, obtained in the third trimester of pregnancy. The receptor set was obtained from a female donor in good health, enrolled as a control in a pregnancy study.

The rearrangement links TRBV19 to TRBJ1-1, with D possibly TRBD1 on 6 matching bases. V gave up 4 bases and J gave up 1 base, with 10 bases separating them. CDR3 length equals 14 residues. In germline, CDR1 is LNHDA, CDR2 SQIVND (reference sequence). The CDR3 coding sequence is TGTGCCAGTAGTAAGGACAGCCCGAACACTGAAGCTTTCTTT. Encoded protein: CASSKDSPNTEAFF.

V gene TRBV28 combines with J gene TRBJ2-4; 9 positions agree with TRBD2. CDR3 length: 13 residues. V dropped 5 bases and J dropped 6; count of bases not matched to a gene: 2. Germline CDR1 reads MDHEN; CDR2 reads SYDVKM. The CDR3 here is CASSPGLANIQYF. The CDR3, as DNA: TGTGCCAGCAGTCCGGGACTAGCAAACATTCAGTACTTC.

The chain uses TRBV2 and TRBJ1-6; 10 nucleotides match TRBD1. The CDR3 is 14 residues long. CDR1 is SNHLY and CDR2 is FYNNEI in the germline V gene. V shed 3 bases and J 13 bases; nucleotides not matched to a gene: 6. CDR3 sequence (DNA): TGTGCCAGCAGTGAGGGGACAGGGGCTCTTCCCCTCCACTTT. Amino acids: CASSEGTGALPLHF.

The chain is built from TRBV6-5 and TRBJ2-7; D ambiguous. Germline CDR1 reads MNHEY; CDR2 reads SVGAGI. This CDR3 region has 11 residues. V gave up 2 bases and J gave up 6 bases, with 5 bases separating them. CDR3 protein: CASSYGREQYF. CDR3 nucleotides: TGTGCCAGCAGTTACGGGCGCGAGCAGTACTTC.

Only one count was recorded for this clone. J is TRBJ2-3 and V is TRBV9; the match to TRBD2 covers 9 bases. The V gene's germline CDR1 is SGDLS and CDR2 YYNGEE. V lost 0 bases to trimming and J lost 5 bases; unmatched junction nucleotides: 7. There are 16 residues in the CDR3. CDR3 residues: CASSVVSGSGVDTQYF. Written as DNA, the CDR3 is TGTGCCAGCAGCGTAGTTAGCGGGAGCGGTGTAGATACGCAGTATTTT. The full variable domain, rest sourced from reference TRBV9 and TRBJ2-3, is DSGVTQTPKHLITATGQRVTLRCSPRSGDLSVYWYQQSLDQGLQFLIQYYNGEERAKGNILERFSAQQFPDLHSELNLSSLELGDSALYFCASSVVSGSGVDTQYFGPGTRLTVL.

In its sample, this clone is medium-sized (0.01 to 0.1%). The chain couples TRBV6-4 to TRBJ2-1; TRBD1 aligns across 7 bases. Per the germline V gene, CDR1 is MRHNA and CDR2 is SNTAGT. V lost 0 bases and J lost 10; bases outside the gene matches: 3. CDR3 size: 13 residues. The CDR3 bases are TGTGCCAGCAGTGACTCTGACAGGGCCGAGCAGTTCTTC. It codes for CASSDSDRAEQFF.

The chain recombines TRBV6-1 with TRBJ1-1; D unclear. This CDR3 is 14 amino acids long. Germline CDR1 is MNHNS and CDR2 is SASEGT. The V end was cut by 7 bases, the J end by 5 bases, with 17 bases between. In DNA form, the CDR3 reads TGTGCCAGCAACTATCCGCGCTCGGGGACTGAAGCTTTCTTT. Protein: CASNYPRSGTEAFF.

The chain links TRBV4-3 to TRBJ1-1, with 8 bases matching TRBD1. The CDR3 runs 15 residues. Trimming took 4 bases from V and 10 from J; bases not matched to a gene: 14. Per germline, CDR1 LGHNA and CDR2 YSLEER. CDR3 sequence (DNA): TGCGCCAGCAGCCCGCAGACAGGGGTCCAGTCCGGAGCTTTCTTT. Encoded protein: CASSPQTGVQSGAFF.

This clone was detected a few times. The genes are TRBV5-1 and TRBJ2-1, with 8 bases lining up with TRBD2. The CDR3 spans 14 residues. Germline trimming cut 6 bases from V and 4 bases from J; bases unmatched to any gene: 6. Germline values: CDR1 SGHRS, CDR2 YFSETQ. CDR3 bases: TGCGCCAGCACCCCGGGACTAGATTACAATGAGCAGTTCTTC. Translating it yields CASTPGLDYNEQFF.

V gene TRBV4-1 combines with J gene TRBJ1-2; 8 bases fit TRBD1. This CDR3 comprises 15 residues. The ends lost 3 bases at V and 2 bases at J; junction bases unmatched: 5. The germline gives CDR1 MGHRA, CDR2 YSYEKL. CDR3 in DNA: TGCGCCAGCAGCCACCGGACAGGGACAAACTATGGCTACACCTTC. Translation gives CASSHRTGTNYGYTF.

The V and J genes are TRBV27 and TRBJ2-1, with D maybe TRBD2 (6 bases). Between the trimmed V and J ends, which lost 2 bases and 2 bases, there was a span of 10 bases. In germline, CDR1 is MNHEY, CDR2 SMNVEV (reference sequence). The CDR3 extends over 15 amino acids. The CDR3 region is CASSLAGSPYNEQFF. CDR3 nucleotides: TGTGCCAGCAGTTTAGCGGGGTCCCCCTACAATGAGCAGTTCTTC.

The chain recombines TRBV5-1 with TRBJ2-5; TRBD1 is a possible D gene (5 bases). Germline V gene sequence: CDR1 SGHRS, CDR2 YFSETQ. V was cut by 0 bases and J by 2 bases, with 17 bases left in between. The CDR3 is 17 residues long. In DNA, the CDR3 is TGCGCCAGCAGCTTGGCGGGTGGCAGGGTGGGACAAGAGACCCAGTACTTC. Its protein is CASSLAGGRVGQETQYF.

The genes are TRBV14 and TRBJ2-7; D gene uncertain. V lost 2 bases and J 3 bases, leaving 17 bases between the germline ends. The CDR3 is 16 residues long. The V gene's germline CDR1 is SGHDN and CDR2 FVKESK. The CDR3 bases are TGTGCCAGCAGCCAATTACTAACAATGGAGAGCTACGAGCAGTACTTC. The encoded protein is CASSQLLTMESYEQYF.